A selection of T cell receptor beta chains follows, all from one sample in a study of blood T cell repertoires in COVID-19. Only in-frame clones appear in the TCRdb table, and some are missing; sequencing was by immunoSEQ multiplex PCR. This table has 90,000 or so clones, approximately 86% appearing once. What was sequenced was peripheral blood. Every receptor here comes from an elderly man with active or convalescent COVID-19. The CDR3 runs from the conserved cysteine through the conserved F or W. D genes are given only for firm matches.

J gene: TRBJ1-2
V gene: TRBV28
D gene: NA
CDR3 protein: CASSSRWGEYGYTF
CDR3 DNA: TGTGCCAGCAGTTCCCGGTGGGGGGAGTATGGCTACACCTTC

J gene: TRBJ2-5
V gene: TRBV4-1
D gene: TRBD2
CDR3 protein: CASSKRAGEQETQYF
CDR3 DNA: TGCGCCAGCAGCAAACGAGCGGGGGAACAAGAGACCCAGTACTTC

J gene: TRBJ1-5
V gene: TRBV28
D gene: NA
CDR3 protein: CASSGTFARQPQHF
CDR3 DNA: TGTGCCAGCAGTGGGACTTTTGCGAGGCAGCCCCAGCATTTT

J gene: TRBJ1-3
V gene: TRBV7-8
D gene: TRBD1
CDR3 protein: CASSLVGGNTIYF
CDR3 DNA: TGTGCCAGCAGCTTAGTAGGGGGCAACACCATATATTTT

J gene: TRBJ2-5
V gene: TRBV5-1
D gene: NA
CDR3 protein: CASSLEGRGAQETQYF
CDR3 DNA: TGCGCCAGCAGCTTGGAGGGCAGGGGAGCTCAAGAGACCCAGTACTTC

J gene: TRBJ2-1
V gene: TRBV30
D gene: TRBD2
CDR3 protein: CAWSVPAGGLEQFF
CDR3 DNA: TGTGCCTGGAGTGTCCCAGCGGGAGGTTTGGAGCAGTTCTTC

J gene: TRBJ2-7
V gene: TRBV15
D gene: TRBD2
CDR3 protein: CATSRGASGPPEQYF
CDR3 DNA: TGTGCCACCAGCAGAGGCGCTAGCGGGCCCCCGGAGCAGTACTTC

J gene: TRBJ2-1
V gene: TRBV27
D gene: TRBD2
CDR3 protein: CASSRGGGRTVYEQFF
CDR3 DNA: TGTGCCAGCAGTAGGGGTGGCGGGAGGACCGTCTATGAGCAGTTCTTC

J gene: TRBJ2-1
V gene: TRBV3-1/TRBV3-2
D gene: TRBD2
CDR3 protein: CASSYGTSGSNEQFF
CDR3 DNA: TGTGCCAGCAGCTACGGGACTAGCGGGAGCAATGAGCAGTTCTTC

J gene: TRBJ2-3
V gene: TRBV7-2
D gene: NA
CDR3 protein: CASSASRGTDTQYF
CDR3 DNA: TGTGCCAGCAGCGCATCCAGGGGCACAGATACGCAGTATTTT